This record looks at one T cell receptor (beta chain) sequence and its context. RNA in amounts of about 0.45 to 1 ug was reverse transcribed with random hexamers. The amplification used immunoSEQ multiplex PCR on TCR beta CDR3; it spanned 54 Vbeta and 13 Jbeta. TCRdb passed the immunoSEQ multiplex PCR reads through MiXCR, listing each CDR3 protein once. Here the sample spans about 300,000 distinct CDR3 sequences, about nine tenths being singletons. The data belong to a study of CD8 T cells in Susac syndrome. Trimming left V 3 bases short and J 1 base short, with 9 bases between. The CDR3 totals 14 residues. CD8+ and CD4+ T cells circulating in blood were sequenced for TCR beta. Relapsing-remitting disease, either stable or active, was present in the treatment-naive patients who were the multiple sclerosis controls.

The gene calls are TRBV12-3 or TRBV12-4 and TRBJ2-5; D may match TRBD1 or TRBD2 (5 bases each). The specimen was CD8+ T cells from PBMCs. This receptor was taken from a human donor with multiple sclerosis. CDR3: CASSFLGTQETQYF. DNA of the CDR3: TGTGCCAGCAGTTTTCTCGGGACCCAAGAGACCCAGTACTTC.